These T cell receptor beta chains were read from a single sample in a study of T-cell memory formation after mild COVID-19. TCRdb reprocessed the 5' RACE reads with MiXCR, giving one entry per CDR3 protein. This table holds about 250,000 distinct CDR3 sequences, more than 15% found once. Specimen: PBMCs or a T cell subset sorted from them (not recorded which). These receptors were obtained from a man in his late teens or twenties who had mild COVID-19 (a few samples of this study predate the infection). Cell type and time point are not known. CDR3s include the opening cysteine and the closing phenylalanine or tryptophan. Fields, in order: D gene, J gene, clone size, V gene, CDR3 DNA, CDR3 protein. A D gene is named only where the DNA matches it firmly. Expanded clones get a size class; other rows say once, few or many, or leave the size out.

TRBD1,TRBJ2-3,NA,TRBV7-9,TGTGCCAGCAGCGGACAGGGATGGCGCACAGATACGCAGTATTTT,CASSGQGWRTDTQYF
NA,TRBJ2-3,few,TRBV12-3/TRBV12-4,TGTGCCAGCAGTTTAGTGGGACCGGAGCCAGATACGCAGTATTTT,CASSLVGPEPDTQYF
NA,TRBJ2-3,NA,TRBV5-1,TGCGCCAGCAGCTTTGGAATAGCGACAGATACGCAGTATTTT,CASSFGIATDTQYF
TRBD2,TRBJ2-1,many,TRBV9,TGTGCCAGCAGCGTAGCGGGACTAGCCCGATACAATGAGCAGTTCTTC,CASSVAGLARYNEQFF
NA,TRBJ1-1,few,TRBV18,TGTGCCAGCTCACCAGAGGCAGGGAACACTGAAGCTTTCTTT,CASSPEAGNTEAFF
NA,TRBJ2-7,NA,TRBV4-1,TGCGCCAGCAGCCAAGATGTTCGAGGCGAGCAGTACTTC,CASSQDVRGEQYF
TRBD1,TRBJ1-6,few,TRBV4-1,TGCGCCAGCAGCGAAACAGGGGGAAATTCACCCCTCCACTTT,CASSETGGNSPLHF
NA,TRBJ1-4,few,TRBV3-1,TGTGCCAGCAGCCAAGGAAGGATTTACGACAGGTTAATAAGCGAAAAACTGTTTTTT,CASSQGRIYDRLISEKLFF
NA,TRBJ2-7,NA,TRBV6-2/TRBV6-3,TGTGCCAGCAGCCCATTGCCCCGACCATACTACGAGCAGTACTTC,CASSPLPRPYYEQYF
NA,TRBJ2-2,NA,TRBV5-1,TGCGCCAGCAGTTTAGCAACTCAGGGTACCGGGGAGCTGTTTTTT,CASSLATQGTGELFF
NA,TRBJ2-3,NA,TRBV7-9,TGTGCCAGCAGCTCCTTAATAGAGGGGGCAGATACGCAGTATTTT,CASSSLIEGADTQYF
TRBD2,TRBJ2-3,few,TRBV12-3/TRBV12-4,TGTGCCAGCAGCAAGACTAGCTGGGGCCTCACAGATACGCAGTATTTT,CASSKTSWGLTDTQYF
NA,TRBJ2-3,many,TRBV18,TGTGCCAGCTCACGAGGGGTGGCCACAGATACGCAGTATTTT,CASSRGVATDTQYF
NA,TRBJ2-3,few,TRBV7-3,TGTGCCAGCAGCCCCCCTCTCCTAGGGGCAGTAGATACGCAGTATTTT,CASSPPLLGAVDTQYF
TRBD2,TRBJ2-7,few,TRBV27,TGTGCCAGCAGTCCGACGGTGCGGGGGGAGGAGCAGTACTTC,CASSPTVRGEEQYF